This T cell receptor beta chain was retrieved from a study of cytomegalovirus exposure and HLA in healthy donors. The CDR3 contains 15 residues. V lost 4 bases to trimming and J lost 5 bases; unmatched junction nucleotides: 5. Per germline, CDR1 SGDLS and CDR2 YYNGEE. 60 Vbeta and 13 Jbeta primers were used in PCR. Libraries were prepared by immunoSEQ multiplex PCR; TCRdb keeps only in-frame clonotypes and omits some of them. The data show some 180,000 clones, roughly 74% seen once. This TCR came from a female donor in good health and CMV-seronegative. Sequencing used PBMCs. The chain combines TRBV9 with TRBJ2-1; 11 nucleotides line up with TRBD2. The CDR3 bases are TGTGCCAGCAGCACTAGCGGGAGCCCGAACAATGAGCAGTTCTTC. The encoded protein is CASSTSGSPNNEQFF.